Sequencing of this TCR beta chain was carried out in a study of T cells in lung cancer brain metastases. Profiled with immunoSEQ multiplex PCR; TCRdb holds only in-frame clones, not every one. This table holds a few thousand clones, under 95% found once. The V end lost 5 bases, the J end lost 2 bases, and 12 bases lay between the germline ends. The CDR3 is 14 amino acids. In germline, CDR1 is ENHRY, CDR2 SYGVKD. Input material: tumor tissue from a brain metastasis. This chain connects TRBV10-3 to TRBJ2-5; tentative D call: TRBD1 (6 bases). The receptor comes from a man between 65 and 80 years old with non-small cell lung cancer that had spread to the brain. CDR3 DNA: TGTGCCATCAGTCGGACAGACCCACAAGAGACCCAGTACTTC. It codes for CAISRTDPQETQYF.